This T cell receptor (beta chain) was sequenced in a study of blood T cell repertoires in COVID-19. Here immunoSEQ multiplex PCR was the method, and the copy in TCRdb shows in-frame clones only, minus some. The table includes 100,000 to 130,000 clones, approximately 89% detected once. V was cut by 0 bases and J by 1 base, with 14 bases left in between. The CDR3 extends over 16 amino acids. The germline V gene has CDR1 SGHRS and CDR2 YFSETQ. This clone was seen only once. The J gene is TRBJ2-7, the V gene TRBV5-1, with D perhaps matching TRBD2 (5 bases). This sequence was found in a man between 45 and 60 years old with active or convalescent COVID-19. The sequencing sample was made of peripheral blood. The DNA for the CDR3 is TGCGCCAGCAGCTTGGCCGCGGACTCCATTTCCTACGAGCAGTACTTC. Encoded protein: CASSLAADSISYEQYF.